The table lists the clone carrying this T cell receptor (beta chain) with a few counts. The CDR3 covers 17 residues. Germline V CDR1 and CDR2: LGHDT, YNNKEL (reference sequence). With 0 bases clipped from V and 2 bases from J, the junction kept 6 bases outside the gene matches. These data come from a study of blood T cell repertoires in COVID-19. The wider study: PBMCs, B-cell-depleted T cells, or T cells were the source of the cDNA or gDNA that made up the material.

Authors' methods: By means of reference gene primer amplification, nucleated cell counts were estimated. Assay used: immunoSEQ multiplex PCR; TCRdb lists only in-frame clones, some missing. V, J and clone size derive from that table, while D and trimming were established from the DNA sequence. Of roughly 62,000 clones listed, more than 85% are singletons. The receptor comes from a man in his 70s with acute or convalescent COVID-19. This chain joins TRBV3-1 (or the pseudogene TRBV3-2) and TRBJ2-1; 8 bases agree with TRBD1. Sample: peripheral blood. The CDR3 DNA sequence: TGTGCCAGCAGCCAAGAGGTCAGGGGGCGGGCCTACAATGAGCAGTTCTTC. This sequence encodes CASSQEVRGRAYNEQFF.